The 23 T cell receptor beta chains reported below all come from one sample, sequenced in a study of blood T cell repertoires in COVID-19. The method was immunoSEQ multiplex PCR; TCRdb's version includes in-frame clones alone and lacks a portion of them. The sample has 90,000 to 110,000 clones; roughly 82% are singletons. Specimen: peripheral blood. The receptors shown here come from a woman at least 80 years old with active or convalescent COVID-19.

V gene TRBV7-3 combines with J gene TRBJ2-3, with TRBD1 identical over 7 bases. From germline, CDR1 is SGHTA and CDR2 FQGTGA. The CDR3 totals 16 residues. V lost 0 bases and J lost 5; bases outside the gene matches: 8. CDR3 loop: CASSLTPTGRGDTQYF. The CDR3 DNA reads TGTGCCAGCAGCTTAACCCCGACAGGGCGTGGAGATACGCAGTATTTT.

CDR3 sequence (DNA): TGTGCCAGCAGCTTGGGTCTAGCGGGACACAATGAGCAGTTCTTC. This encodes CASSLGLAGHNEQFF. The chain employs TRBV5-8 and TRBJ2-1, with TRBD2 matching over 9 bases. Germline loops: CDR1 SGHTS, CDR2 YDEGEE. The CDR3 covers 15 residues. Trimming at V came to 0 bases and at J to 5 bases, leaving 3 bases not matched to a gene.

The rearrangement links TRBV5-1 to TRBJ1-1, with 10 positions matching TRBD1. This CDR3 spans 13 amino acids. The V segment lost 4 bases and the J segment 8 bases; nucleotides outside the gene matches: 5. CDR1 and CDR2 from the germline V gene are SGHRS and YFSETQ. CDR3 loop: CASSPDRGREAFF. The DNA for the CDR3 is TGCGCCAGCAGCCCTGACAGGGGGCGCGAAGCTTTCTTT.

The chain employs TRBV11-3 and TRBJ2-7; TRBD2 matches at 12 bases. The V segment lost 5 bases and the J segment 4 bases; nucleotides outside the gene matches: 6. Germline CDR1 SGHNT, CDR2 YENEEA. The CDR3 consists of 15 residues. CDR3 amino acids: CASSTGLAGQYEQYF. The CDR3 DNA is TGTGCCAGCAGCACAGGACTAGCGGGACAATACGAGCAGTACTTC.

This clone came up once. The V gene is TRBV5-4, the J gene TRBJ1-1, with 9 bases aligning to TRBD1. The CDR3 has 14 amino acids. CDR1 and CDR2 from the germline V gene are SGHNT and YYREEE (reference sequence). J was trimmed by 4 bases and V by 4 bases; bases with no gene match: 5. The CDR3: CASSRQGEGTEAFF. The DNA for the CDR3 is TGTGCCAGCAGCCGACAGGGGGAAGGCACTGAAGCTTTCTTT. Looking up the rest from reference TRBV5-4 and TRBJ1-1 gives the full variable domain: ETGVTQSPTHLIKTRGQQVTLRCSSQSGHNTVSWYQQALGQGPQFIFQYYREEENGRGNFPPRFSGLQFPNYSSELNVNALELDDSALYLCASSRQGEGTEAFFGQGTRLTVV.

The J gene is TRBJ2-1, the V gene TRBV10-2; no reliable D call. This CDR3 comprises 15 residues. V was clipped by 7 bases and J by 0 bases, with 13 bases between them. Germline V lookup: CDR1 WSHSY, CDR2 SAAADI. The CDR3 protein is CASTGSESSYNEQFF. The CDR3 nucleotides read TGCGCCAGCACCGGAAGCGAAAGCTCCTACAATGAGCAGTTCTTC.

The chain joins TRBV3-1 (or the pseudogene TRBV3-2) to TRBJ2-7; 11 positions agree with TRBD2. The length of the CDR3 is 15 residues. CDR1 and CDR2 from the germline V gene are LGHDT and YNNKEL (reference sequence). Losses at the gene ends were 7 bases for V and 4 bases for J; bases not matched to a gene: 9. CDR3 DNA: TGTGCCAGCACCCCAACTAGCGGGAGTATATACGAGCAGTACTTC. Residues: CASTPTSGSIYEQYF.

This CDR3 reads CASSYSDERNEQFF. DNA for the CDR3: TGTGCCAGCAGTTACTCAGACGAGAGGAATGAGCAGTTCTTC. The chain uses TRBV6-5 and TRBJ2-1; D gene ambiguous. V lost 0 bases and J 7 bases, leaving 10 bases between the germline ends. This CDR3 is 14 amino acids long. Germline V gene lookup returns CDR1 MNHEY and CDR2 SVGAGI.

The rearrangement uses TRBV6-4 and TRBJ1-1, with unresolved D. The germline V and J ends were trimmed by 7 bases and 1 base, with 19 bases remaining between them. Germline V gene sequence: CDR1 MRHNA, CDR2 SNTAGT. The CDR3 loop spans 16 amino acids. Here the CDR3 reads CASNIPGRQENTEAFF. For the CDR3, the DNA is TGTGCCAGCAACATCCCCGGTCGGCAGGAGAACACTGAAGCTTTCTTT.

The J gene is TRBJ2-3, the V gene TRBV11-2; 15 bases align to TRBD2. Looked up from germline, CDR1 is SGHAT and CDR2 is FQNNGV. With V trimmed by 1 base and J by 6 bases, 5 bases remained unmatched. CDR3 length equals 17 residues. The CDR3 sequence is CASSLGTSGRAVDTQYF. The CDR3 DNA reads TGTGCCAGCAGCTTAGGGACTAGCGGGAGGGCCGTGGATACGCAGTATTTT.

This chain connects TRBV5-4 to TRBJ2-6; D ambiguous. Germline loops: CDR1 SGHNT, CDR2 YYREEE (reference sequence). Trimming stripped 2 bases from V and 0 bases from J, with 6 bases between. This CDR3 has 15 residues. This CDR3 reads CASSFPGSGANVLTF. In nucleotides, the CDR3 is TGTGCCAGCAGCTTTCCCGGCTCTGGGGCCAACGTCCTGACTTTC.

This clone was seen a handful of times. The CDR3 is CASSPWDRARGNQPQHF. The CDR3 nucleotides read TGTGCCAGCAGTCCCTGGGACAGGGCGCGGGGCAATCAGCCCCAGCATTTT. The J gene is TRBJ1-5, the V gene TRBV27; 9 bases agree with TRBD1. Germline trimming cut 5 bases from V and 2 bases from J; bases unmatched to any gene: 10. From germline, CDR1 is MNHEY and CDR2 SMNVEV (reference sequence). This CDR3 comprises 17 residues.

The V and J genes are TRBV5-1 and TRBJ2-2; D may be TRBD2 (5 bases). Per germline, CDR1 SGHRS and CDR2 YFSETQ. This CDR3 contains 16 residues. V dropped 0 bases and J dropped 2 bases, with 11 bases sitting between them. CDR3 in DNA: TGCGCCAGCAGCTTGGTCTCCAGCGGAAACACCGGGGAGCTGTTTTTT. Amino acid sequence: CASSLVSSGNTGELFF.

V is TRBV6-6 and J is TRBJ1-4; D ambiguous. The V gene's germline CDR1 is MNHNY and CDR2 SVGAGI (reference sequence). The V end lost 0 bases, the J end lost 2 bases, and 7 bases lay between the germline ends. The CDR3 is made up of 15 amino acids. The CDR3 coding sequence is TGTGCCAGCAGTTACTCGAGCCTGACTAATGAAAAACTGTTTTTT. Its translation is CASSYSSLTNEKLFF.

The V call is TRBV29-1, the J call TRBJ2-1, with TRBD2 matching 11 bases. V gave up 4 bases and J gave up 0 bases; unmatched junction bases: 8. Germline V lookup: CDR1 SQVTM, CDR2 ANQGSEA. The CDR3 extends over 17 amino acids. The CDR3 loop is CSVAGTSGDSSYNEQFF. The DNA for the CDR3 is TGCAGCGTTGCGGGGACTAGCGGAGATAGCTCCTACAATGAGCAGTTCTTC.

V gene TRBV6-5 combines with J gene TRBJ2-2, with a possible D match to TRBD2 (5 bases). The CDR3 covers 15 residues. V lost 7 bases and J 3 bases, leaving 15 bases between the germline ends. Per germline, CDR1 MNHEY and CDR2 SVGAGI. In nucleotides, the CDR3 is TGTGCCAGCACCTACCGAGGGCAGCACACCGGGGAGCTGTTTTTT. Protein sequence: CASTYRGQHTGELFF.

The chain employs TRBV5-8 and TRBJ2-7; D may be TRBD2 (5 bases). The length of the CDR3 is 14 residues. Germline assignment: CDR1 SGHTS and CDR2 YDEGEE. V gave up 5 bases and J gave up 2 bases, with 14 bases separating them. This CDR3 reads CASRGRRGAYEQYF. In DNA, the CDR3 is TGTGCCAGCAGAGGAAGACGGGGAGCCTACGAGCAGTACTTC.

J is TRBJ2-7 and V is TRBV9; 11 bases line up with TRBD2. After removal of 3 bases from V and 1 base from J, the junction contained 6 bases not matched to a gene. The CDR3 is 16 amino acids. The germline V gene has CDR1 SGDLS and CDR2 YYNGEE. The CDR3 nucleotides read TGTGCCAGCAGCGCCGGATCTAGCGGGAGGTCCTACGAGCAGTACTTC. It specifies CASSAGSSGRSYEQYF.

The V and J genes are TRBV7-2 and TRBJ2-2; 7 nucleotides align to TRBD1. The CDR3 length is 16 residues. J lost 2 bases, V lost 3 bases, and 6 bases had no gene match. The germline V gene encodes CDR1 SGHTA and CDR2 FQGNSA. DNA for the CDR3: TGTGCCAGCAGCTTGCGACAGGGTCGAAACACCGGGGAGCTGTTTTTT. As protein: CASSLRQGRNTGELFF.

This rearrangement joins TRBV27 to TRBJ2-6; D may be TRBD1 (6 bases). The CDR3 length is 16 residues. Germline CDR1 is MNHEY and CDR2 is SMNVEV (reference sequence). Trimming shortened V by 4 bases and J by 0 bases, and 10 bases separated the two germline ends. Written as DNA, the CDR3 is TGTGCCAGCAGTTACACAGGGTACTCTGGGGCCAACGTCCTGACTTTC. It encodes CASSYTGYSGANVLTF.

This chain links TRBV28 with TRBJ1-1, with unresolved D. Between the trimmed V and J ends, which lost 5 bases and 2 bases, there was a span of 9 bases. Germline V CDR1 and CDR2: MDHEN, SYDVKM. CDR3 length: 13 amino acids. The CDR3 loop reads CASSPVLNTEAFF. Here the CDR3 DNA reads TGTGCCAGCAGTCCGGTCCTCAACACTGAAGCTTTCTTT.

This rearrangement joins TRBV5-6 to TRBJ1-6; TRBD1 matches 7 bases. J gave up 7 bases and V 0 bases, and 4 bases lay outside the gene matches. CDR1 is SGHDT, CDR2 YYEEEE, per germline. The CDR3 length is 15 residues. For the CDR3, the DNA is TGTGCCAGCAGCTTGGGACAGGGCTTGAATTCACCCCTCCACTTT. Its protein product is CASSLGQGLNSPLHF.

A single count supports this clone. CDR3 coding DNA: TGTGCCAGGAGACCAGGGTTCAACGAGCAGTACTTC. This codes for CARRPGFNEQYF. The rearrangement joins TRBV19 to TRBJ2-7; D perhaps matches TRBD1 (5 bases). CDR1 LNHDA and CDR2 SQIVND come from the germline V gene (reference sequence). The V gene lost 9 bases and the J gene lost 5 bases, with 14 bases spanning the gap. The CDR3 loop spans 12 amino acids.